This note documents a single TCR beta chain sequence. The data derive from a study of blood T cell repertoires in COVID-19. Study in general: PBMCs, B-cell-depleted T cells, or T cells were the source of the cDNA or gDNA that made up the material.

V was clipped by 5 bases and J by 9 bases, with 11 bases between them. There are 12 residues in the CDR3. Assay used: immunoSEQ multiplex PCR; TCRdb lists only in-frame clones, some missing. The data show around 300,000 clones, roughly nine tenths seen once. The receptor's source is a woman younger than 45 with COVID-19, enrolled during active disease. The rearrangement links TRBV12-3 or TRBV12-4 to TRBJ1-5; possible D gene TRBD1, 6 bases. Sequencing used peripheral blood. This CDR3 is CASSAQGRPQHF. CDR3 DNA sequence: TGTGCCAGCAGTGCTCAGGGGAGGCCCCAGCATTTT.